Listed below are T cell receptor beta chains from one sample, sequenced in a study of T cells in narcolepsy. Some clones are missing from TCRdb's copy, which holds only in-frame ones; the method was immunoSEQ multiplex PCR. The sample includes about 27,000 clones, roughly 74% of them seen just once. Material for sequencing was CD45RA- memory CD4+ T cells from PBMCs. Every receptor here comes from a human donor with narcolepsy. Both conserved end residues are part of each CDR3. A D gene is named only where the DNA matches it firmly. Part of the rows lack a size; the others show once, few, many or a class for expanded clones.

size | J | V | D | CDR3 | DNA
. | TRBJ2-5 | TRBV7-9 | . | CASSLRLVGGETQYF | TGTGCCAGCAGCTTACGACTAGTGGGGGGTGAGACCCAGTACTTC
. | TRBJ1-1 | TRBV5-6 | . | CASSYPFPGSEAFF | TGTGCCAGCAGCTATCCTTTCCCAGGGAGTGAAGCTTTCTTT
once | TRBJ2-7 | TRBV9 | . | CASSSSSGTDSYEQYF | TGTGCCAGCAGCTCCTCTTCCGGGACGGATTCCTACGAGCAGTACTTC
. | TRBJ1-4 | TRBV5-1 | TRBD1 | CASSLGTGGAGNEKLFF | TGCGCCAGCAGCTTGGGCACAGGGGGCGCGGGTAATGAAAAACTGTTTTTT
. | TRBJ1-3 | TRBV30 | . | CAWLDRNGNTIYF | TGTGCCTGGCTCGACAGAAACGGAAACACCATATATTTT
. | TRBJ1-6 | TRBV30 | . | CAWKTENSPLHF | TGTGCCTGGAAGACGGAAAATTCACCCCTCCACTTT
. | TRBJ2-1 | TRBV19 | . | CASSPSRDLSSYNEQFF | TGTGCCAGTAGTCCTAGCCGGGACCTTAGCTCCTACAATGAGCAGTTCTTC
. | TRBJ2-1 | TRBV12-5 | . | CASGTLINEQFF | TGTGCTAGTGGCACCCTTATCAATGAGCAGTTCTTC
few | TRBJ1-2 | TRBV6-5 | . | CASRDGGSNYGYTF | TGTGCCAGCAGGGATGGGGGCAGTAACTATGGCTACACCTTC
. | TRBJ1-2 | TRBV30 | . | CAWSVGRAGGYTF | TGTGCCTGGAGTGTCGGCAGGGCCGGTGGCTACACCTTC
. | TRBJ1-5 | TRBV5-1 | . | CASSLEGYPNQPQHF | TGCGCCAGCAGCTTGGAAGGGTACCCTAATCAGCCCCAGCATTTT
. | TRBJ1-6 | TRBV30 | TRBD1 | CAWSADRGQVANSPLHF | TGTGCCTGGAGTGCTGACAGGGGGCAGGTTGCAAATTCACCCCTCCACTTT
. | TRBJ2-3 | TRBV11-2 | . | CASSFVRGGAKNTQYF | TGTGCCAGCAGCTTCGTGAGGGGGGGGGCCAAGAATACGCAGTATTTT
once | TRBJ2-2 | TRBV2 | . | CASSVVTTNTGELFF | TGTGCCAGCAGTGTGGTGACAACGAACACCGGGGAGCTGTTTTTT
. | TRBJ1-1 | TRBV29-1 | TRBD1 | CSVDRGQGNEAFF | TGCAGCGTTGATAGGGGACAGGGGAACGAAGCTTTCTTT
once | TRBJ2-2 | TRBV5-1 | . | CASSASPNTGELFF | TGCGCCAGCAGCGCCTCCCCGAACACCGGGGAGCTGTTTTTT
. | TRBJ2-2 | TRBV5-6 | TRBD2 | CASSKLAGGMNTGELFF | TGTGCCAGCAGCAAGCTGGCGGGGGGTATGAACACCGGGGAGCTGTTTTTT
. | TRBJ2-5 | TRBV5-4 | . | CASSLAILGLQGQETQYF | TGTGCCAGCAGCTTGGCCATCTTGGGACTCCAAGGCCAAGAGACCCAGTACTTC
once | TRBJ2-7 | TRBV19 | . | CASSSKASYEQYF | TGCGCCAGTAGCTCTAAAGCGAGCTACGAGCAGTACTTC
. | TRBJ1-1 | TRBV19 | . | CASRKDWTNTEAFF | TGTGCCAGTAGGAAAGACTGGACGAACACTGAAGCTTTCTTT
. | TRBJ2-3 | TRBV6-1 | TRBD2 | CASCGGGMGTDTQYF | TGTGCCAGTTGCGGGGGGGGGATGGGCACAGATACGCAGTATTTT
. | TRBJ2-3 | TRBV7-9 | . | CASSSPRLVFLDTQYF | TGTGCCAGCAGCTCTCCCCGACTAGTCTTCCTCGATACGCAGTATTTT
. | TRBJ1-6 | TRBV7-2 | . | CASSLARARNSPLHF | TGTGCCAGCAGCTTAGCCAGGGCCCGGAATTCACCCCTCCACTTT
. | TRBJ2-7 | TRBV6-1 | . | CASSEGTASSYEQYF | TGTGCCAGCAGTGAAGGGACAGCCAGCTCCTACGAGCAGTACTTC